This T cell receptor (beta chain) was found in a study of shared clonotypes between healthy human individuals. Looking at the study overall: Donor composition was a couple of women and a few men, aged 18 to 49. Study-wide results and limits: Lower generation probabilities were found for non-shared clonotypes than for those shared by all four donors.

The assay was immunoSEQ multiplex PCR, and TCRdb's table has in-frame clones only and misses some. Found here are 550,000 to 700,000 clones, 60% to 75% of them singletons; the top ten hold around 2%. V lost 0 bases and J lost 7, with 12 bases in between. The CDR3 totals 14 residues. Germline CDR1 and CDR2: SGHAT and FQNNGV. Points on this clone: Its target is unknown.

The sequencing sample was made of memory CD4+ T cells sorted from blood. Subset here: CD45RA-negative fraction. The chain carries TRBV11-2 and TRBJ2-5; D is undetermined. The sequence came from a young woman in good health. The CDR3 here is CASSLERTSRTQYF. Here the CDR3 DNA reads TGTGCCAGCAGCTTAGAGCGGACCAGCAGGACCCAGTACTTC.